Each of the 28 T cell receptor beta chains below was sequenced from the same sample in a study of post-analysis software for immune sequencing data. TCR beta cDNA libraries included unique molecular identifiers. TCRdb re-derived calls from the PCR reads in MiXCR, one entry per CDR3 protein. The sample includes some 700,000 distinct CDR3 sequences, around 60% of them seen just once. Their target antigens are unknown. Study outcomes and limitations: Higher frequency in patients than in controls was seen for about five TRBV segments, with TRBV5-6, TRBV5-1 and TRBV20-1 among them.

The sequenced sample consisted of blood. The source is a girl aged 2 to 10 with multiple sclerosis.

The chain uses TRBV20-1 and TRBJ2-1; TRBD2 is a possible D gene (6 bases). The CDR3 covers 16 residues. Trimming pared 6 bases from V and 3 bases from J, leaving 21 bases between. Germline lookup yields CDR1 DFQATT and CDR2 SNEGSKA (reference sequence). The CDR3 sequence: CSAPGVGERYYNEQFF. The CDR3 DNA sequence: TGCAGTGCCCCGGGGGTAGGGGAGCGATACTACAATGAGCAGTTCTTC.

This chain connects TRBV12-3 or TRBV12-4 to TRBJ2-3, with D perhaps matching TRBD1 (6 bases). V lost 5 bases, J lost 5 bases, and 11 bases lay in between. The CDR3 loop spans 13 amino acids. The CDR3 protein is CASSPQQGDTQYF. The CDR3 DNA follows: TGTGCCAGCAGTCCACAACAGGGAGATACGCAGTATTTT.

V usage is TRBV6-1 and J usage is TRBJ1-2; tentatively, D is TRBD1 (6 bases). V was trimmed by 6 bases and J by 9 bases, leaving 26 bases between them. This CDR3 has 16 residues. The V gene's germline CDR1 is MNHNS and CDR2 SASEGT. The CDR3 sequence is CASSKTSDSSIGRYTF. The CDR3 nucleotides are TGTGCCAGCAGCAAAACCTCGGACAGCTCTATAGGCCGCTACACCTTC.

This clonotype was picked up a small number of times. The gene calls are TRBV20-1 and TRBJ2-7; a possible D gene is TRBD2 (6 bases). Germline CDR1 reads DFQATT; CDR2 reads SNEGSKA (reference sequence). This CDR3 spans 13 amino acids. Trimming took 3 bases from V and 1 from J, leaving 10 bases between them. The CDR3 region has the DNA TGCAGTGCTAGCGTCGGGGGTTCCTACGAGCAGTACTTC. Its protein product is CSASVGGSYEQYF.

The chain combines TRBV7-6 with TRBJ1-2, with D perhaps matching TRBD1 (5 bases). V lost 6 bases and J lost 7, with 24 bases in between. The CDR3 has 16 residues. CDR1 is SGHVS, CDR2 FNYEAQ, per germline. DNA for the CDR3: TGTGCCAGCAGTCCACAGCCCCGGGACGACTCTTTTGGCTACACCTTC. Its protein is CASSPQPRDDSFGYTF.

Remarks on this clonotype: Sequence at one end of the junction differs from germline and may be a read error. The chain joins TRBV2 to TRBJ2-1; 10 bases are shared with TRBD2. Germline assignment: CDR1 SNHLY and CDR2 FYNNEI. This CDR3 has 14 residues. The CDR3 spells CASVLAGVNNGQFF. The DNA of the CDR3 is TGTGCCAGCGTTCTAGCGGGAGTCAACAATGGGCAGTTCTTC.

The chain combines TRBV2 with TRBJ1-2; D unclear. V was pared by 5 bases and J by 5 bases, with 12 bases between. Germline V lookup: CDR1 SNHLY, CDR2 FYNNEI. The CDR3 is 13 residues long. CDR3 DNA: TGTGCCAGCAGTCCACTGGCGGGGTATGGCTACACCTTC. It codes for CASSPLAGYGYTF.

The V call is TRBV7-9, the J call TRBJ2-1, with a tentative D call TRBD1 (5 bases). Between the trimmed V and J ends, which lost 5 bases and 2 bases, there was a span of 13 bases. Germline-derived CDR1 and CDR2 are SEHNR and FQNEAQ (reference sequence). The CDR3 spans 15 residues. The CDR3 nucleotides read TGTGCCAGCAGCCCAGGGTGGGCGACCTACAATGAGCAGTTCTTC. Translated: CASSPGWATYNEQFF.

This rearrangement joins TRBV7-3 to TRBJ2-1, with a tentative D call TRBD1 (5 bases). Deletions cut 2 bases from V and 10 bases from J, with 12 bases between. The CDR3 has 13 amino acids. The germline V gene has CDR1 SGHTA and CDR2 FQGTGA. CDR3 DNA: TGTGCCAGCAGCTTATCCTGGCCAGGGGAGCAGTTCTTC. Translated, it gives CASSLSWPGEQFF.

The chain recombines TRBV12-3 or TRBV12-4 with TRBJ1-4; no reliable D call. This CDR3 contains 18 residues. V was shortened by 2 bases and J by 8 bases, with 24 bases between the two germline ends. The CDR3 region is CASSLQKWRTSRREKLFF. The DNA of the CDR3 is TGTGCCAGCAGTTTACAAAAGTGGAGAACATCCCGACGGGAAAAACTGTTTTTT.

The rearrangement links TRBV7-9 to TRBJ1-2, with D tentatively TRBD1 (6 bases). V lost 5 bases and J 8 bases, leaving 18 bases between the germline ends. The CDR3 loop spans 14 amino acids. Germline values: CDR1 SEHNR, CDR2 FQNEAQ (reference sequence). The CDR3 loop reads CASSGTGTPGGYTF. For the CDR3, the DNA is TGTGCCAGCAGCGGCACCGGGACACCGGGCGGCTACACCTTC.

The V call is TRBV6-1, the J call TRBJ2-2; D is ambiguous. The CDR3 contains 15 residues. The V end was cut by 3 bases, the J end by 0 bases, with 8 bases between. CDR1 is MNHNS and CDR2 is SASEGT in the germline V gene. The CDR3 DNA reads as TGTGCCAGCAGTGAGGTCTGGTCGAACACCGGGGAGCTGTTTTTT. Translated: CASSEVWSNTGELFF.

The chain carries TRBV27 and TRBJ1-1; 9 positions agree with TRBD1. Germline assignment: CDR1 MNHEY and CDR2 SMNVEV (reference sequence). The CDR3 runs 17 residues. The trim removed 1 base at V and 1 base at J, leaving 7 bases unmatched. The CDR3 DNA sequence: TGTGCCAGCAGTTTATGGGGACAGGGTTTTGGGAACACTGAAGCTTTCTTT. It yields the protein CASSLWGQGFGNTEAFF.

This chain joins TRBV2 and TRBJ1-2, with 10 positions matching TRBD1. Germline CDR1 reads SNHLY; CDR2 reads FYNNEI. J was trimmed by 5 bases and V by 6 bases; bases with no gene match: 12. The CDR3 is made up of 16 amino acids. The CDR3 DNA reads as TGTGCCAGCAGGCCCGGGCGGACAGGGGGGGAATATGGCTACACCTTC. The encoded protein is CASRPGRTGGEYGYTF.

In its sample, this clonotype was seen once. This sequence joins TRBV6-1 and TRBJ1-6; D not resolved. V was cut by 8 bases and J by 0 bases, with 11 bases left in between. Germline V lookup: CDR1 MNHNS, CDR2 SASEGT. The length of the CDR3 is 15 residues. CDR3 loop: CASAPASSYNSPLHF. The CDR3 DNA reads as TGTGCCAGCGCCCCCGCGTCCTCCTATAATTCACCCCTCCACTTT.

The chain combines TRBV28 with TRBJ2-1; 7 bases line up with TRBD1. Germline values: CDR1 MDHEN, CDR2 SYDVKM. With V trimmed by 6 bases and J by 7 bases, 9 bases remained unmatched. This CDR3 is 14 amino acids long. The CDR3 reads CASSVRQGINEQFF. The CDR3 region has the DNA TGTGCCAGCAGCGTCCGACAGGGTATTAATGAGCAGTTCTTC.

The DNA for the CDR3 is TGTGCCAGCAGCCCCTCAGACGGACGTTATGGCTACACCTTC. Translating it yields CASSPSDGRYGYTF. J is TRBJ1-2 and V is TRBV4-2; D call uncertain. Per the germline V gene, CDR1 is LGHNA and CDR2 is YNFKEQ. Trimming pared 4 bases from V and 5 bases from J, leaving 14 bases between. The CDR3 contains 14 residues.

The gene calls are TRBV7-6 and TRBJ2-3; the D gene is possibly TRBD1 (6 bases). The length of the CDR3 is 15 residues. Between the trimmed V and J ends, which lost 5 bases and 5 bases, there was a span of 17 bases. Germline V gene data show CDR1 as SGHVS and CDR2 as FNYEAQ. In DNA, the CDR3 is TGTGCCAGCAGCACTAGGGGGAGTTCTAGAGATACGCAGTATTTT. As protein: CASSTRGSSRDTQYF.

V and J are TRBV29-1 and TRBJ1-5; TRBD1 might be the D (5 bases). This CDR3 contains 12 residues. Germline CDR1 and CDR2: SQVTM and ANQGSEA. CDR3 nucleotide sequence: TGCAGTGTGGGGACTGCGGATCAGCCCCAGCATTTT. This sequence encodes CSVGTADQPQHF. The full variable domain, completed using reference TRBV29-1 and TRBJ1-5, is SAVISQKPSRDICQRGTSLTIQCQVDSQVTMMFWYRQQPGQSLTLIATANQGSEATYESGFVIDKFPISRPNLTFSTLTVSNMSPEDSSIYLCSVGTADQPQHFGDGTRLSIL.

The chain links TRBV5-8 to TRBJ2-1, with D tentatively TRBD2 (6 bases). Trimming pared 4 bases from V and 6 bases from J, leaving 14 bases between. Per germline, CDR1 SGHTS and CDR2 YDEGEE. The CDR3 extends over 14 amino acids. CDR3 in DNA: TGTGCCAGCAGCCGAAATAGCGGAGTCAATGAGCAGTTCTTC. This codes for CASSRNSGVNEQFF. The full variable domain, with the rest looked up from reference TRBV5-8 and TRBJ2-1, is EAGVTQSPTHLIKTRGQQATLRCSPISGHTSVYWYQQALGLGLQFLLWYDEGEERNRGNFPPRFSGRQFPNYSSELNVNALELEDSALYLCASSRNSGVNEQFFGPGTRLTVL.

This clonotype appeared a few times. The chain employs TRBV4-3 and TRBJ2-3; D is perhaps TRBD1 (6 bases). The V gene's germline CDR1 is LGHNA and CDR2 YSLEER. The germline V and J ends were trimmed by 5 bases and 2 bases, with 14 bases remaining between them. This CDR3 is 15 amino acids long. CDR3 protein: CASSYRDGNTDTQYF. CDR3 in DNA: TGCGCCAGCAGCTACAGGGATGGGAACACAGATACGCAGTATTTT.

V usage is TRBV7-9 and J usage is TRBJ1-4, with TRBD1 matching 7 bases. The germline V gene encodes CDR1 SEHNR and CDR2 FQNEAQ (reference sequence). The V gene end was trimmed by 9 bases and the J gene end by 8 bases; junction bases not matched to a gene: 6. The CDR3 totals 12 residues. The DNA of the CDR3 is TGTGCCAGGAACAGGGGCCAAGAAAAACTGTTTTTT. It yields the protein CARNRGQEKLFF.

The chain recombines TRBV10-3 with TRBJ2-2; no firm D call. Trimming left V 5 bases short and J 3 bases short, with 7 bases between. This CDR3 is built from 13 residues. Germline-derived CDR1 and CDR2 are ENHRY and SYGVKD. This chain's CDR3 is CAISREDTGELFF. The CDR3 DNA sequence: TGTGCCATCAGTCGTGAAGACACCGGGGAGCTGTTTTTT.

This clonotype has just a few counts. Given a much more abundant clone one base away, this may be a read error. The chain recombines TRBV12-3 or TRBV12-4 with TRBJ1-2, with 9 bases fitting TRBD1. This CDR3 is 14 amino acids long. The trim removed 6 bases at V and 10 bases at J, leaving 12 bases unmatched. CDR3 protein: CASREPGQGPTYTF. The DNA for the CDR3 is TGTGCCAGCAGGGAACCGGGACAGGGTCCTACCTACACCTTC.

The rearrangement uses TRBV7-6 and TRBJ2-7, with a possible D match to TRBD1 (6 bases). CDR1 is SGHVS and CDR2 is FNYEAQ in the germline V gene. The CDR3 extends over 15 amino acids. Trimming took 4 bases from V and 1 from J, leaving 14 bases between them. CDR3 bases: TGTGCCAGCAGCTCGCAGGGGTCCGATTCCTACGAGCAGTACTTC. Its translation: CASSSQGSDSYEQYF.

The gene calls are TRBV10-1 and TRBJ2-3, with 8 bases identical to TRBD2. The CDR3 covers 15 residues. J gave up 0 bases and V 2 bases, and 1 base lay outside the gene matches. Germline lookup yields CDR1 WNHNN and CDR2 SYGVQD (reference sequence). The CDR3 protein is CASSEERGSTDTQYF. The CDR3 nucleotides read TGCGCCAGCAGTGAGGAGCGGGGGAGCACAGATACGCAGTATTTT.

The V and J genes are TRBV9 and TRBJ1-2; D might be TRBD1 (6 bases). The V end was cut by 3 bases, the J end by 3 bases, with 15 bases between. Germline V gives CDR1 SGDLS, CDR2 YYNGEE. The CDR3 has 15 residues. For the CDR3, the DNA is TGTGCCAGCAGCGCACAGGGAAGTAGAGACTATGGCTACACCTTC. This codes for CASSAQGSRDYGYTF.

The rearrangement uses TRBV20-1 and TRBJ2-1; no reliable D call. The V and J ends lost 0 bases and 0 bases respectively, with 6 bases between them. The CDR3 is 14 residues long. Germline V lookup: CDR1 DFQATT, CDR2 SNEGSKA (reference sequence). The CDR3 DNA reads TGCAGTGCTAGAGACACGAGCTCCTACAATGAGCAGTTCTTC. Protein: CSARDTSSYNEQFF.